The 5 T cell receptor beta chains listed next were all sequenced from one sample in a study of T cells after yellow fever vaccination. TCRdb recomputed calls from the 5' RACE reads with MiXCR, one row per CDR3 protein. The repertoire holds over 85,000 distinct CDR3 sequences, with roughly 9% as singletons. The sequencing here drew on CD8+ T cells not binding an NS4B(214-222) dextramer, sorted from PBMCs, taken around 15 days after the first yellow fever vaccination. The receptor set was obtained from a man younger than 35 who received the YFV17D yellow fever vaccine.

This clonotype was counted ten times or more. The gene calls are TRBV11-1 and TRBJ1-2; tentative D call: TRBD1 (5 bases). The CDR3 is 12 amino acids. Trimming removed 1 base at V and 7 bases at J, with 7 bases between. Germline CDR1 reads SGHAT; CDR2 reads FQDESV (reference sequence). The CDR3 loop is CASSLVGAGYTF. The CDR3 DNA is TGTGCCAGCAGCTTAGTAGGGGCTGGCTACACCTTC.

CDR3 sequence reads: CASRPSTGELFF. CDR3 DNA sequence: TGTGCCAGCAGGCCTTCCACCGGGGAGCTGTTTTTT. This chain uses TRBV12-3 or TRBV12-4 with TRBJ2-2; D is unresolved. The CDR3 sequence is 12 residues long. V lost 6 bases and J 4 bases, leaving 6 bases between the germline ends.

The rearrangement links TRBV19 to TRBJ2-1, with a tentative D call TRBD2 (5 bases). V was clipped by 7 bases and J by 8 bases, with 15 bases between them. The CDR3 length is 13 residues. Germline V gene lookup returns CDR1 LNHDA and CDR2 SQIVND (reference sequence). CDR3 nucleotide sequence: TGTGCCAGTACGCCGGGAAGGGTCTATGAGCAGTTCTTC. Its protein is CASTPGRVYEQFF. The complete variable domain, with remaining parts taken from reference TRBV19 and TRBJ2-1, reads DGGITQSPKYLFRKEGQNVTLSCEQNLNHDAMYWYRQDPGQGLRLIYYSQIVNDFQKGDIAEGYSVSREKKESFPLTVTSAQKNPTAFYLCASTPGRVYEQFFGPGTRLTVL.

This clonotype counts as medium-sized. The CDR3 loop is CSASGEYYGTDTQYF. CDR3 bases: TGCAGTGCTAGCGGGGAGTATTACGGGACAGATACGCAGTATTTT. The rearrangement links TRBV20-1 to TRBJ2-3; D possibly corresponds to TRBD2 (5 bases). V was trimmed by 3 bases and J by 3 bases, leaving 16 bases between them. This CDR3 has 15 residues. Looked up from germline, CDR1 is DFQATT and CDR2 is SNEGSKA (reference sequence).

This clonotype was counted a few times. The chain combines TRBV29-1 with TRBJ2-1; D is unresolved. Trimming cost V 5 bases and J 0 bases, with 5 bases left between them. The CDR3 length is 12 residues. Germline assignment: CDR1 SQVTM and CDR2 ANQGSEA. CDR3 bases: TGCAGCGTTCCGATCTCCTACAATGAGCAGTTCTTC. It codes for CSVPISYNEQFF.